Described below is a single T cell receptor (beta chain) sequence and its context. The target antigen is unknown. The data are from a study of blood T cells in healthy people across ages. Study-level points and caveats: More naive CD4+ cells and higher diversity marked long-lived donors relative to aged donors. With naive T cell percentage, TCR beta diversity showed a strong correlation.

Together with a sample-barcoded 5' primer, a J-beta primer mix was included in a second PCR lasting about 7 to 11 cycles. A tag from a template-switch adaptor with 12 random nucleotides marked each cDNA molecule. TCRdb re-called the 5' RACE reads through MiXCR, storing one row per CDR3 protein. The sample consists of some 760,000 distinct CDR3 sequences, 25% of them appearing once. CDR3 size: 14 residues. CDR1 and CDR2 from the germline V gene are DFQATT and SNEGSKA (reference sequence). This sample also belongs to another study, concerning T cells of mothers and their children. That publication notes: A few healthy Caucasian mothers, along with their six children, served as the donors.

What was sequenced was blood. The genes are TRBV20-1 and TRBJ2-5; 9 bases fit TRBD1. Near its end, the DNA agrees better with TRBJ2-7, so the J call may be wrong. This sequence was found in a boy between 10 and 17 years old in good health. The DNA of the CDR3 is TGCAGTGCTCGACCAAAGACAGGGGGCTACGAGCAGTACTTC. As protein: CSARPKTGGYEQYF.